This entry features one T cell receptor beta chain sequence. The data originate from a study of cytomegalovirus exposure and HLA in healthy donors. Primers included in the PCR were 60 Vbeta and 13 Jbeta primers. Sequencing was performed with immunoSEQ multiplex PCR; in TCRdb, only in-frame clones are kept and a portion is missing. The sample includes about 46,000 clones. Sequenced: PBMCs. The TCR comes from a woman in her thirties or forties in good health and CMV-seronegative.

CDR3 region: CASSQDLGGRGGSTEAFF. CDR3 DNA sequence: TGCGCCAGCAGCCAAGATCTGGGGGGGCGCGGGGGATCCACTGAAGCTTTCTTT. The J gene is TRBJ1-1, the V gene TRBV4-3; D is perhaps TRBD1 (6 bases). The CDR3 contains 18 residues. V was clipped by 0 bases and J by 4 bases, with 21 bases between them. CDR1 LGHNA and CDR2 YSLEER come from the germline V gene.